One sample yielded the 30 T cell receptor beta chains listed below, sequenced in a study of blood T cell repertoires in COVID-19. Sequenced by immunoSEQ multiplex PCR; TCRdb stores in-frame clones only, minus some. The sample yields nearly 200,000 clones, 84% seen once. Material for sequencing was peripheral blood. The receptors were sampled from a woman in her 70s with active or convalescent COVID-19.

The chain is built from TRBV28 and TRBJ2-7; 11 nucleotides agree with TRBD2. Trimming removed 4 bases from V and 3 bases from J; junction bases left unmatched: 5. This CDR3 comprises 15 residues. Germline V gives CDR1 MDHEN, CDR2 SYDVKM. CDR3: CASSSGTSGNYEQYF. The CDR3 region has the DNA TGTGCCAGCAGTTCCGGGACTAGCGGAAACTACGAGCAGTACTTC.

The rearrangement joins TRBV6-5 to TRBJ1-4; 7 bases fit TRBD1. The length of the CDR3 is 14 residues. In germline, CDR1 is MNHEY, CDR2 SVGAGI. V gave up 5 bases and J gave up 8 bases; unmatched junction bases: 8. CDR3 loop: CASSPTGIGEKLFF. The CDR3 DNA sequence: TGTGCCAGCAGTCCGACAGGGATTGGAGAAAAACTGTTTTTT.

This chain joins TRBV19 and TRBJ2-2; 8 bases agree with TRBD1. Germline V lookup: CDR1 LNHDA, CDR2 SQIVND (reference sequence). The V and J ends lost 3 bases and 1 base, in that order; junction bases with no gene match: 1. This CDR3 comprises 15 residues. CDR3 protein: CASSIDRGNTGELFF. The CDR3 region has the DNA TGTGCCAGTAGTATTGACAGGGGGAACACCGGGGAGCTGTTTTTT. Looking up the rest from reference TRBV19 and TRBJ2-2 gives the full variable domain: DGGITQSPKYLFRKEGQNVTLSCEQNLNHDAMYWYRQDPGQGLRLIYYSQIVNDFQKGDIAEGYSVSREKKESFPLTVTSAQKNPTAFYLCASSIDRGNTGELFFGEGSRLTVL.

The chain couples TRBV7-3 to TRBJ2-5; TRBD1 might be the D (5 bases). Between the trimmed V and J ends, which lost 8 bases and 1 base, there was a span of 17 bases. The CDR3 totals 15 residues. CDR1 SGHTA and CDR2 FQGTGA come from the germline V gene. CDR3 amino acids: CASLQGGVLQETQYF. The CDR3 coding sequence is TGTGCCAGCCTTCAGGGTGGAGTGCTCCAAGAGACCCAGTACTTC.

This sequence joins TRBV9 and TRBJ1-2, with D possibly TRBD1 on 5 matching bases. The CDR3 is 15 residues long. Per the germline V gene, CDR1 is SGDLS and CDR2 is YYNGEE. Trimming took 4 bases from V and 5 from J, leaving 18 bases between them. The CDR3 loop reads CASSHGGGLGYGYTF. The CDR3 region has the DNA TGTGCCAGCAGCCACGGGGGTGGACTTGGTTATGGCTACACCTTC.

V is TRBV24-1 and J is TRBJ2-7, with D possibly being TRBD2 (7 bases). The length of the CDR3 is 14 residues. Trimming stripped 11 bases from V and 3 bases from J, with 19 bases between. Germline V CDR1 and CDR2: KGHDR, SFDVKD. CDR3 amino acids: CAIRRGGPNYEQYF. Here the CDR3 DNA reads TGTGCCATTCGAAGGGGGGGTCCAAACTACGAGCAGTACTTC.

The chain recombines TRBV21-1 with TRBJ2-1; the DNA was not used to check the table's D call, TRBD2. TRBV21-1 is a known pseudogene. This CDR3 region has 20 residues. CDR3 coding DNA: TGTGCCAGCAGCAGGACTAGCGGGAGAGAAGAGGTGGGATATTACAATGAGCAGTTCTTC. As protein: CASSRTSGREEVGYYNEQFF.

CDR3 region: CASSLWTAGLETQYF. The CDR3 DNA is TGTGCCAGCAGCTTGTGGACCGCGGGTCTGGAGACCCAGTACTTC. The rearrangement uses TRBV5-6 and TRBJ2-5; D possibly corresponds to TRBD2 (5 bases). Trimming left V 1 base short and J 5 bases short, with 15 bases between. The CDR3 loop spans 15 amino acids. Germline V CDR1 and CDR2: SGHDT, YYEEEE.

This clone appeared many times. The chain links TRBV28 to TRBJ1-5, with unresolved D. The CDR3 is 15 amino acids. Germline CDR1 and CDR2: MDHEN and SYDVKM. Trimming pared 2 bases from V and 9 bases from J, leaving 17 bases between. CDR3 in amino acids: CASSLPRTRAGPQHF. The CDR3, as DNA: TGTGCCAGCAGTTTACCCAGGACGCGGGCGGGGCCCCAGCATTTT.

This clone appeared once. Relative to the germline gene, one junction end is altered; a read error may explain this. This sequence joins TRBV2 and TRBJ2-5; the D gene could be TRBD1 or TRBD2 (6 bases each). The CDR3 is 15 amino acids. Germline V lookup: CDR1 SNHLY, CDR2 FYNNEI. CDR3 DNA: TGTGCCAGCGGTGAGGGGGGTATTCGCGGGGAGACCCAGTACTTC. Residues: CASGEGGIRGETQYF.

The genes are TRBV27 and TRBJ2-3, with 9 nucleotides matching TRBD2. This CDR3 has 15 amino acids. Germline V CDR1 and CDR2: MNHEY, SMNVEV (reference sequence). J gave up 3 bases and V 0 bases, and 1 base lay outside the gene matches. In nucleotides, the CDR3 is TGTGCCAGCAGTTTATCTAGCGGGAGAACAGATACGCAGTATTTT. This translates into CASSLSSGRTDTQYF.

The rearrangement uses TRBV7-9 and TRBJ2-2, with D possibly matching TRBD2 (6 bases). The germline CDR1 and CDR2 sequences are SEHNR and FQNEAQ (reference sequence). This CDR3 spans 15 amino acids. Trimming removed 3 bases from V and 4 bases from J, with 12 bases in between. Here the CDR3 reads CASSFGSTGTGELFF. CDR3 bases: TGTGCCAGCAGCTTCGGGAGTACGGGCACCGGGGAGCTGTTTTTT. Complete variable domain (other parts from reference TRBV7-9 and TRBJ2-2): DTGVSQNPRHKITKRGQNVTFRCDPISEHNRLYWYRQTLGQGPEFLTYFQNEAQLEKSRLLSDRFSAERPKGSFSTLEIQRTEQGDSAMYLCASSFGSTGTGELFFGEGSRLTVL.

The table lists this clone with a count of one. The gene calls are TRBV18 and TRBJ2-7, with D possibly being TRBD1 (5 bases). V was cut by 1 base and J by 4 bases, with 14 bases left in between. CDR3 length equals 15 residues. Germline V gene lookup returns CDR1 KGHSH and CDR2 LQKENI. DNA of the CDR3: TGTGCCAGCTCACCACTGGACACAGGCCCTTACGAGCAGTACTTC. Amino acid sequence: CASSPLDTGPYEQYF.

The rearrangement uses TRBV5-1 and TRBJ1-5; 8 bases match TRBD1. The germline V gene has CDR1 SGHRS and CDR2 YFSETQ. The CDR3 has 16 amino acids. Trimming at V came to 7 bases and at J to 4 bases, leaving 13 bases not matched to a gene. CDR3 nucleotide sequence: TGCGCCAGCCCCGGGCAGGGGGCTATGTTAAATCAGCCCCAGCATTTT. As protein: CASPGQGAMLNQPQHF.

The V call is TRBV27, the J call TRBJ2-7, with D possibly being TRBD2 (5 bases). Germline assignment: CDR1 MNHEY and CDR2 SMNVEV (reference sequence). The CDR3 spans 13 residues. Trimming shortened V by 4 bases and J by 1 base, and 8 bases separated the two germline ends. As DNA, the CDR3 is TGTGCCAGCAGTTACAGCGGTTCCTACGAGCAGTACTTC. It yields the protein CASSYSGSYEQYF.

The CDR3 region has the DNA TGTGCCAGCAGTTACGGAAACAGCCAAAGCACAGATACGCAGTATTTT. It is translated as CASSYGNSQSTDTQYF. The chain carries TRBV6-6 and TRBJ2-3; D remains unclear. The germline CDR1 and CDR2 sequences are MNHNY and SVGAGI (reference sequence). The CDR3 is 16 amino acids. Trimming cost V 2 bases and J 0 bases, with 12 bases left between them.

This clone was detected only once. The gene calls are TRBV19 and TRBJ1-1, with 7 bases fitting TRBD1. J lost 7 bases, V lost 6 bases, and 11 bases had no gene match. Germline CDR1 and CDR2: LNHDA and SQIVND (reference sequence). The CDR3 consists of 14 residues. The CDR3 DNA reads TGTGCCAGTAGCACCCGACAGGGTCACGGTGAAGCTTTCTTT. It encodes CASSTRQGHGEAFF.

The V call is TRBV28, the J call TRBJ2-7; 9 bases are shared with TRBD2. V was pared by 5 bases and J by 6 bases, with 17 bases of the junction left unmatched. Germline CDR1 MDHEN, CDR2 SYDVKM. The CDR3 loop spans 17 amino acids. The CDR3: CASSPSAGGPSRREQYF. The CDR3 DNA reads TGTGCCAGCAGTCCCTCCGCGGGAGGGCCGTCCCGCCGCGAGCAGTACTTC.

As DNA, the CDR3 is TGTGCCAGCAGCCAAGTAACCGGGACAGGGAGTGGCGTAAAACTGTTTTTT. Translating it yields CASSQVTGTGSGVKLFF. The chain joins TRBV3-1 (or the pseudogene TRBV3-2) to TRBJ1-4; TRBD1 aligns across 9 bases. The germline CDR1 and CDR2 sequences are LGHDT and YNNKEL (reference sequence). This CDR3 comprises 17 residues. Trimming took 1 base from V and 10 from J; bases not matched to a gene: 13.

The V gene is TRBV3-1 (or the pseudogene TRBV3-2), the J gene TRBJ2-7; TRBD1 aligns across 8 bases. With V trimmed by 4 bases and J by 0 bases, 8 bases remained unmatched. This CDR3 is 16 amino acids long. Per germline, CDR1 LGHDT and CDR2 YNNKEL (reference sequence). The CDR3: CASSPSGGLGSYEQYF. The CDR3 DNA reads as TGTGCCAGCAGCCCATCAGGGGGCTTGGGCTCCTACGAGCAGTACTTC.

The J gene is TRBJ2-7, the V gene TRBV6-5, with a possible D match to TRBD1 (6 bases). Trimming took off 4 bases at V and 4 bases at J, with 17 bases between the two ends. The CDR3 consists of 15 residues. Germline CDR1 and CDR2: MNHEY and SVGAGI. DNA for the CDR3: TGTGCCAGCAGTTTAAACAGGGCGTCGACTTACGAGCAGTACTTC. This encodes CASSLNRASTYEQYF.

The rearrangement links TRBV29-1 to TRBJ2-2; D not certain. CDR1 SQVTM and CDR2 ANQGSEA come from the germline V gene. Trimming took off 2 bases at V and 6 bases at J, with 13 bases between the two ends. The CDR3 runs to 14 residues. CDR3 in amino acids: CSVEFSPPSGELFF. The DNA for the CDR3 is TGCAGCGTTGAATTCAGTCCACCCTCCGGGGAGCTGTTTTTT.

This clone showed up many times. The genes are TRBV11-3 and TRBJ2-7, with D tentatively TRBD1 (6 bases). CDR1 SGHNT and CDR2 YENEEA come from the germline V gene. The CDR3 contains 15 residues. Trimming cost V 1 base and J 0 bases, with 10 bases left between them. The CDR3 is CASSLGTASSYEQYF. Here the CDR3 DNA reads TGTGCCAGCAGCTTAGGGACAGCGAGCTCCTACGAGCAGTACTTC. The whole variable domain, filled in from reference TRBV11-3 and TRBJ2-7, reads EAGVVQSPRYKIIEKKQPVAFWCNPISGHNTLYWYLQNLGQGPELLIRYENEEAVDDSQLPKDRFSAERLKGVDSTLKIQPAELGDSAVYLCASSLGTASSYEQYFGPGTRLTVT.

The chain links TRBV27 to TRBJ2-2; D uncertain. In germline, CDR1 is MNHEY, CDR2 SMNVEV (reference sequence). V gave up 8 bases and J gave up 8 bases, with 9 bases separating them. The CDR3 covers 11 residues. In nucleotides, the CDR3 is TGTGCCAGCCGGAGAAAGGGGGAGCTGTTTTTT. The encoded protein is CASRRKGELFF.

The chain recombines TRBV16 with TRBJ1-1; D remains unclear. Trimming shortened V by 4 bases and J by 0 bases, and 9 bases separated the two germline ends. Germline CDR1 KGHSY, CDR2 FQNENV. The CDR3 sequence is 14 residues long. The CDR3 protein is CASSPRGMNTEAFF. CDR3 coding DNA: TGTGCCAGCAGCCCCCGCGGGATGAACACTGAAGCTTTCTTT.

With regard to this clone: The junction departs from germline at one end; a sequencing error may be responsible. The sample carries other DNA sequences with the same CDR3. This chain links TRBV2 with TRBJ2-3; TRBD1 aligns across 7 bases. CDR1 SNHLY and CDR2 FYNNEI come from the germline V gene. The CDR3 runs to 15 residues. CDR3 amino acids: CASRTTGVGTDTQYF. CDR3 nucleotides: TGTGCCAGCAGGACAACAGGGGTGGGCACAGATACGCAATATTTT.

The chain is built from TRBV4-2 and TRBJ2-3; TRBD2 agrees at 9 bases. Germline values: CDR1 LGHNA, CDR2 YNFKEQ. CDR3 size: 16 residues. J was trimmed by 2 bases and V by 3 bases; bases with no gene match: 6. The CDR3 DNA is TGTGCCAGCAGCCAGGGCGGGGGGGGCCCCACAGATACGCAGTATTTT. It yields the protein CASSQGGGGPTDTQYF.

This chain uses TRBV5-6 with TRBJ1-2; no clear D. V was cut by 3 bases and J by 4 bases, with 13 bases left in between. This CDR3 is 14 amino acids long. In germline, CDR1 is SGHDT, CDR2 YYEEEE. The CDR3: CASSSGAGSYGYTF. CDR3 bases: TGTGCCAGCAGCTCAGGAGCGGGGAGCTATGGCTACACCTTC.

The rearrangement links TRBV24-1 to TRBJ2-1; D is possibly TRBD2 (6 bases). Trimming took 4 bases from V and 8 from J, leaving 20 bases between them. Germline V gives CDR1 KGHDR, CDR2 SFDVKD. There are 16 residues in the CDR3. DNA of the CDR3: TGTGCCACCAGTGACGCAGGAACGGGAGTGATCTATGAGCAGTTCTTC. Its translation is CATSDAGTGVIYEQFF.

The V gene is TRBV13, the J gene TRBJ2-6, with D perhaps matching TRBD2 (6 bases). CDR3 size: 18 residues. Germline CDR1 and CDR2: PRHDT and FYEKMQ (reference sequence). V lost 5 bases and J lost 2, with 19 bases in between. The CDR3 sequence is CASSLNRQGLAGANVLTF. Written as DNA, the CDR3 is TGTGCCAGCAGCCTCAACAGGCAGGGACTGGCTGGGGCCAACGTCCTGACTTTC.